This T cell receptor (beta chain) was sequenced in a study of blood T cells in healthy people across ages. A second PCR, run for about 6 to 11 cycles, used a sample-barcoded 5' primer plus a J-beta primer mix. From the 5' RACE reads, TCRdb called clonotypes with MiXCR, one entry per CDR3 protein. The data hold about 1,800,000 distinct CDR3 sequences, with roughly 27% observed a single time. This clonotype was counted many times. What it recognizes is unknown. At one end, the junction sequence differs from germline, possibly due to a read error. Findings of the study overall: In older individuals, TCR beta diversity per million T cells was lower, falling roughly linearly with age.

Germline V gene sequence: CDR1 SGHRS, CDR2 YFSETQ. CDR3 size: 15 residues. The clonotype originates from a woman in her 30s in good health. Sequences were obtained from blood. This sequence joins TRBV5-1 and TRBJ2-7, with 8 bases matching TRBD1. This CDR3 reads CASSLEGTGIYEQYF. The CDR3 region has the DNA TGTGCCAGCAGCTTAGAGGGGACAGGAATATACGAGCAGTACTTC.